This record concerns one T cell receptor beta chain sequence. Its cognate antigen has yet to be identified. One base away there is no much larger clone; base qualities are not given. This record belongs to a study of blood T cell repertoires in COVID-19 (dated by TCRdb to 2020 to 2021). Study-wide context: Samples from collaborators originated in the United States, Italy and Spain and spanned both the acute and convalescent phases of COVID-19. The material from the prospective study consisted of cDNA or gDNA derived from T cells, B-cell-depleted T cells, or PBMCs. Deeply sampled blood TCRbeta repertoires from subjects exposed to, actively infected with, or recovered from COVID-19 were included in the dataset. The repertoires were made available in a free public database intended to serve as a resource for research on the immune response to SARS-CoV-2. Samples were obtained from the ongoing ImmuneRACE study (first 160 participants) and from 1,254 subjects provided by 6 global collaborators. Sample metadata almost always included a de-identified subject ID, COVID-19 status, age in years and sex. HLA class I and class II types, where available, came from metadata supplied by the sample provider rather than from assay-based typing.

Results and caveats for the whole study, not just this receptor: Clinical and demographic metadata were provided uncurated, with the amount varying by source and participant.

The CDR3 starts with the cysteine, ends with the phenylalanine, and has 14 residues. Just the 42-base CDR3 DNA is kept, in frame starting at base 1. V lost 5 bases and J lost 5 bases; the stretch between them is 15 bases long. Taken from the germline V gene, the CDR1 and CDR2 loops are ENHRY and SYGVKD. Each collaborating institution followed its own protocols to collect whole blood in K2EDTA tubes. For TCRbeta analysis, collaborators shipped samples in one of three forms: frozen whole blood, isolated PBMCs, or DNA extracted from either of those sample types. The immunoSEQ Assay, a bias-controlled multiplex PCR, was used to amplify TCRbeta CDR3 regions from genomic DNA. As for the authors' bioinformatics: Nucleated cell counts per sample were estimated from amplification of reference gene primers within the assay. Sequence reads were collapsed and filtered to measure the absolute abundance of every unique TCRbeta CDR3 rearrangement. For each sample, productive Simpson clonality was calculated as the square root of Simpson's diversity index across productive rearrangements. This immuneACCESS table, as held by TCRdb, lists in-frame sequences with V and J called but not all clones. Of the missing ones, under half trace to an unresolved V gene in checked studies; the others have no known cause. That table is the source of V, J and clone size, and D and trimming were worked out from the DNA. The sample profile shows 120,000 or so clones; around 83% of them were found once. The ten largest clones capture roughly 12% of the sample.

The sample taken for sequencing was peripheral blood. The sequence was obtained from a man aged 55 to 69 with acute or convalescent COVID-19. The rearrangement combines TRBV10-3 with TRBJ2-5, and possibly TRBD2, on 5 matching bases. CDR3 reads: CAISIGGPGETQYF. The DNA is as follows: TGTGCCATCAGTATAGGAGGTCCGGGGGAGACCCAGTACTTC.